Below, one T cell receptor beta chain is given with its context. What this receptor recognizes is not known. At one end, the junction sequence differs from germline, possibly due to a read error. Without any cell sorting, total RNA and DNA were co-extracted from around 18-30 mg of bulk tissue using the AllPrep DNA/RNA mini kit. Between late 2015 and early 2016, roughly 5 patients in China with histopathologically diagnosed primary liver carcinoma had their tumors surgically resected. Chronic HBV infection was present in the patients, and the patients were treatment-naive at sampling. Each tumor was sampled at five spatially separated regions: the tumor centre plus the superior, inferior, left-lateral and right-lateral poles. According to histology, viable tumor cells made up more than 75% of every tumor sample. Fresh tumor and adjacent tissue pieces were bisected; one half was stored in RNAlater at -80°C, the other sent for histology.

This sample is part of a study of tumor-infiltrating lymphocytes in primary liver carcinoma (dated by TCRdb to 2016 to 2017). Context from the whole study: Of the five patients, three men and two women aged 30 to 69 years, four had hepatocellular carcinoma and one had combined HCC and intrahepatic cholangiocarcinoma. The tumors of the five patients were staged as T1-T3 N0M0, with maximum diameters ranging from roughly 4.2 to 11 cm. To link TCRbeta repertoire diversity with the local molecular phenotype, the 25 tumor region samples were profiled using Agilent mRNA microarrays. A total of roughly 35 specimens from 5 patients went through TCRbeta repertoire sequencing, namely 25 tumor regions, 5 adjacent noncancerous liver tissues and 5 peripheral blood samples. Each sample produced about 3.65 to 8 million productive TCRbeta reads, and read depth showed no significant difference between tissue types. Across five regions of each liver tumor, along with adjacent normal tissue and blood, the study brought together TCRbeta repertoire sequencing, expression microarrays and whole-exome sequencing. Technical replicate repertoires showed high reproducibility, with mean shared-clone rates around 0.9 and correlation coefficients above 0.95. The paper's findings and limits, for the study overall: Only roughly 7-24% of top clones appeared in all five regions of a tumor, which suggests that tumor-infiltrating T cells are spatially heterogeneous. With just four or five patients in the study, the authors point out that the findings should be validated in a larger study. Consistent with antigen-driven expansion, pairs of tumor regions showed higher repertoire overlap (mean around 35%) than either tumor-adjacent pairs (approximately 17%) or tumor-blood pairs (approximately 14%). Because only the TCR beta chain was sequenced and unpaired alpha chains were not captured, true repertoire diversity is likely underestimated. Comparison of CD4+ and CD8+ T cell repertoires was precluded by the use of bulk unsorted samples. The top 250 clones accounted for a significantly greater share of the repertoire in tumors than in blood (p = 0.039).

Using a constant-region primer and ProtoScript II reverse transcriptase, TCRbeta-specific cDNA was reverse-transcribed from 500 ng total RNA. Three nested multiplex PCR rounds, following a slightly modified ARM-PCR procedure, were used to build the TCRbeta libraries. Sample barcodes and Illumina adapters were added in a final 25-cycle PCR using Deep VentR polymerase. Before sequencing, amplicons of 200-500 bp were gel-purified using a QIAquick gel extraction kit. An Illumina HiSeq 2500 was used to sequence the TCRbeta amplicons, generating 250-bp paired-end reads. From the authors' description of their analysis: Trimmomatic v0.33 was used to quality-trim the reads, and FLASH v1.2.11 was used to merge paired reads so that full CDR3 sequences could be recovered. V, D and J germline segments were assigned to the rearranged TCRbeta sequences using MiGEC v1.2.1b. Clonotype statistics, along with Shannon-Wiener diversity indices, were calculated using VDJtools v1.0.0. To reduce sampling bias, subsequent analyses other than the diversity analysis used only the 250 most abundant clonotypes in each sample. Using fastp trimming at Q25 and MiXCR clonotype assembly, TCRdb reanalyzed the public sequencing data and kept in-frame beta chains. Each CDR3 protein gets just one entry, which takes the most common genes and DNA from the rows behind it. TCRdb, not the original authors, processed these V and J calls. Recorded for this sample are about 210,000 distinct CDR3 sequences; 85% of them occurred a single time. The ten top clones hold around 18% of the sample.

The TCR sequence derives from a man in his forties or fifties with primary liver carcinoma and hepatitis B virus infection. Sample: tumor tissue from primary liver carcinoma.

The DNA is as follows: TGTGCCAGCACGGTGGGACAGTCCTACGAGGAGTACTTC. This encodes CASTVGQSYEEYF. The sequence links TRBV11-3 to TRBJ2-7; TRBD1 agrees with 7 junctional bases. CDR1 and CDR2, per the germline V gene, are SGHNT and YENEEA. Spanning cysteine to phenylalanine, the CDR3 consists of 13 amino acids. The CDR3 DNA has 39 bases and is translated from base 1.